Only a few counts were recorded for the clone carrying this T cell receptor beta chain. The sample originates from a study of blood T cell repertoires in COVID-19. Study in general: The United States, Italy and Spain were the sources of the acute and convalescent COVID-19 samples.

Germline V gene data show CDR1 as LGHDT and CDR2 as YNNKEL (reference sequence). The V segment lost 4 bases and the J segment 0 bases; nucleotides outside the gene matches: 6. The CDR3 is made up of 16 amino acids. In the study's own analysis: For nucleated cells, counts were estimated from reference gene primer amplification. Repertoires were generated with immunoSEQ multiplex PCR, while TCRdb's copy carries only in-frame clones and drops some. That table supplies the V and J calls and clone size; D and trimming were determined from the DNA. The table has approximately 260,000 clones, around 87% seen once; the top ten hold more than 6%.

Sequenced: peripheral blood. The chain recombines TRBV3-1 (or the pseudogene TRBV3-2) with TRBJ2-7, with 10 positions matching TRBD2. The receptor's source is a man between 60 and 75 years old who had recovered from COVID-19. The CDR3 region has the DNA TGTGCCAGCAGCCCGATTAGCGGGGGGACCTCCTACGAGCAGTACTTC. It codes for CASSPISGGTSYEQYF.